This entry describes one TCR beta chain. The antigen is undetermined. 60 Vbeta and 13 Jbeta primers were used in PCR. Only in-frame clones appear in the TCRdb table, and some are missing; sequencing was by immunoSEQ multiplex PCR. The sample records fewer than 200,000 clones, approximately 80% being singletons. This record comes from a study of cytomegalovirus exposure and HLA in healthy donors. Study-wide results and caveats: Confirmation in vitro established that a few CMV-associated chains were specific for CMV antigens. Reportedly, TCR beta sequences accurately predicted HLA-A and HLA-B alleles in most subjects. Apart from CMV serostatus, no immune exposure information was available. A later analysis showed TCR association rates differing by HLA locus, peaking at DRB1 and lowest at HLA-C.

The germline CDR1 and CDR2 sequences are SNHLY and FYNNEI. This CDR3 is built from 15 residues. With 2 bases clipped from V and 7 bases from J, the junction kept 8 bases outside the gene matches. Specimen: PBMCs. The chain recombines TRBV2 with TRBJ1-5; 7 bases map to TRBD1. The TCR comes from a woman aged 25-40 years in good health and CMV-seronegative. The CDR3: CASSELVAGGQPQHF. The CDR3, as DNA: TGTGCCAGCAGTGAATTGGTTGCAGGGGGGCAGCCCCAGCATTTT.